The present T cell receptor beta chain was sequenced within a study of blood T cell repertoires in COVID-19. V lost 2 bases to trimming and J lost 6 bases, with 14 bases between them. Germline V lookup: CDR1 SGHAT, CDR2 FQNNGV. The CDR3 is 15 amino acids. Seattle's cohort entered during active infection and was followed longitudinally. Measured with immunoSEQ multiplex PCR; TCRdb has only the in-frame clones, and not every one. The table includes around 190,000 clones, about 81% detected once. The gene calls are TRBV11-2 and TRBJ1-5; a possible D gene is TRBD1 (5 bases). The sample was peripheral blood. This clonotype was obtained from a woman aged 60-75 years with COVID-19, enrolled during active disease. CDR3 region: CASSLWGLKSQPQHF. CDR3 in DNA: TGTGCCAGCAGCTTATGGGGCCTAAAGAGTCAGCCCCAGCATTTT.